The 10 T cell receptor beta chains listed next were all sequenced from one sample in a study of blood T cell repertoires in COVID-19. Profiled with immunoSEQ multiplex PCR; TCRdb holds only in-frame clones, not every one. This sample has 70,000 to 95,000 clones; 80% to 85% occur once, and the top ten carry 1.8%. Sequenced sample: peripheral blood. These receptors were taken from a woman aged 55 to 70 with acute or convalescent COVID-19.

V and J are TRBV4-2 and TRBJ2-5, with a possible D match to TRBD1 (6 bases). The CDR3 is made up of 13 amino acids. The V end lost 4 bases, the J end lost 5 bases, and 11 bases lay between the germline ends. Germline V lookup: CDR1 LGHNA, CDR2 YNFKEQ. Here the CDR3 DNA reads TGTGCCAGCAGCCTGGGGGCTAGCGAGACCCAGTACTTC. This gives the protein CASSLGASETQYF.

The V call is TRBV4-1, the J call TRBJ2-1; 10 bases are shared with TRBD2. V trimming: 0 bases; J trimming: 12 bases; junction bases outside the gene matches: 14. Germline V CDR1 and CDR2: MGHRA, YSYEKL. CDR3 length: 17 residues. CDR3 bases: TGCGCCAGCAGCCAAGAGTCGCTAGCGGGAGTCAGGGTAGCGCAGTTCTTC. It translates to CASSQESLAGVRVAQFF.

The chain carries TRBV5-1 and TRBJ1-1; 9 bases are a match to TRBD1. CDR1 and CDR2 from the germline V gene are SGHRS and YFSETQ. The V and J ends lost 7 bases and 3 bases, in that order; junction bases with no gene match: 7. CDR3 length: 14 amino acids. CDR3 coding DNA: TGCGCCAGCGTGCGTGGGACAGGGCACACTGAAGCTTTCTTT. This translates into CASVRGTGHTEAFF.

The CDR3 sequence: CAISDRTATISGANVLTF. The CDR3 DNA is TGTGCCATCAGTGATAGGACAGCCACTATATCTGGGGCCAACGTCCTGACTTTC. This chain uses TRBV10-3 with TRBJ2-6; D perhaps matches TRBD1 (6 bases). V lost 3 bases and J 1 base, leaving 16 bases between the germline ends. The CDR3 totals 18 residues. Germline assignment: CDR1 ENHRY and CDR2 SYGVKD.

This clone was seen just once. The gene calls are TRBV6-6 and TRBJ1-2; TRBD1 might be the D (5 bases). Germline lookup yields CDR1 MNHNY and CDR2 SVGAGI (reference sequence). The CDR3 spans 14 residues. V lost 2 bases and J 4 bases, leaving 11 bases between the germline ends. CDR3 in amino acids: CASSYRGGLYGYTF. In DNA, the CDR3 is TGTGCCAGCAGTTACAGGGGAGGACTCTATGGCTACACCTTC.

CDR3 loop: CASSLWARSRNQPQHF. The DNA for the CDR3 is TGTGCCAGCAGTTTGTGGGCCAGGTCGCGCAATCAGCCCCAGCATTTT. V usage is TRBV28 and J usage is TRBJ1-5; D not certain. Germline V gene data show CDR1 as MDHEN and CDR2 as SYDVKM. V was shortened by 3 bases and J by 2 bases, with 14 bases between the two germline ends. The CDR3 sequence is 16 residues long.

The chain combines TRBV5-1 with TRBJ2-2, with 7 bases lining up with TRBD2. The CDR3 runs to 18 residues. V trimming: 0 bases; J trimming: 4 bases; junction bases outside the gene matches: 12. Looked up from germline, CDR1 is SGHRS and CDR2 is YFSETQ. The CDR3 DNA follows: TGCGCCAGCAGCTTGGCCCACGGGGGGTCATTGGGCACCGGGGAGCTGTTTTTT. Its translation: CASSLAHGGSLGTGELFF.

The V gene is TRBV25-1, the J gene TRBJ2-5; D not resolved. V dropped 6 bases and J dropped 5 bases, with 16 bases sitting between them. Germline V gene sequence: CDR1 MGHDK, CDR2 SYGVNS. This CDR3 has 14 residues. DNA for the CDR3: TGTGCCAGCAGAGACTTCTTGGTCCACGAGACCCAGTACTTC. Translating gives CASRDFLVHETQYF.

The chain couples TRBV6-2 or TRBV6-3 to TRBJ1-2; D gene unclear. The CDR3 has 13 residues. V was shortened by 2 bases and J by 1 base, with 5 bases between the two germline ends. Germline V gives CDR1 MNHEY, CDR2 SVGEGT. CDR3 in DNA: TGTGCCAGCAGTTACCAAATTAACTATGGCTACACCTTC. This translates into CASSYQINYGYTF.

V and J are TRBV10-3 and TRBJ2-1; 7 bases are shared with TRBD2. The CDR3 covers 15 residues. The trim removed 7 bases at V and 3 bases at J, leaving 9 bases unmatched. Germline loops: CDR1 ENHRY, CDR2 SYGVKD. CDR3 loop: CAIKSASGNYNEQFF. The DNA for the CDR3 is TGTGCCATCAAATCGGCTAGCGGAAACTACAATGAGCAGTTCTTC.